These 29 T cell receptor beta chains were sequenced from one sample in a study of blood T cell repertoires in COVID-19. Produced via immunoSEQ multiplex PCR; TCRdb's table is partial and in-frame only. The sample comprises a few hundred thousand clones, 87% of which are singletons, and around 12% rests with the top ten. What was sequenced was peripheral blood. The receptors originated from a woman in her late teens or twenties who had recovered from COVID-19.

This clone is a singleton in its sample. The chain carries TRBV9 and TRBJ2-1; TRBD2 matches 8 bases. V lost 0 bases to trimming and J lost 7 bases; unmatched junction nucleotides: 9. The CDR3 extends over 16 amino acids. The V gene's germline CDR1 is SGDLS and CDR2 YYNGEE. The CDR3 loop reads CASSVGGKAGGNEQFF. CDR3 nucleotide sequence: TGTGCCAGCAGCGTAGGTGGGAAGGCGGGGGGTAATGAGCAGTTCTTC.

J is TRBJ1-1 and V is TRBV12-3 or TRBV12-4; D not certain. V was shortened by 7 bases and J by 1 base, with 10 bases between the two germline ends. The CDR3 has 13 residues. This chain's CDR3 is CASNYQTNTEAFF. The CDR3 DNA reads TGTGCCAGCAACTACCAAACGAACACTGAAGCTTTCTTT.

CDR3 coding DNA: TGTGCCAGCAGTTTGACGTTGCGGGGCACTGAAGCTTTCTTT. Its protein is CASSLTLRGTEAFF. The V and J genes are TRBV27 and TRBJ1-1; D is unresolved. The CDR3 runs to 14 residues. Trimming left V 3 bases short and J 4 bases short, with 12 bases between. Germline CDR1 reads MNHEY; CDR2 reads SMNVEV (reference sequence).

The chain employs TRBV7-7 and TRBJ2-1; D is unresolved. Trimming shortened V by 3 bases and J by 1 base, and 7 bases separated the two germline ends. The CDR3 extends over 14 amino acids. CDR1 and CDR2 (germline): SSHAT, FNYEAQ (reference sequence). The CDR3 DNA sequence: TGTGCCAGCAGCTTCCTCGGGTCCTACAATGAGCAGTTCTTC. It codes for CASSFLGSYNEQFF.

This clone was counted a single time. The V gene is TRBV5-1, the J gene TRBJ2-7; weak D call: TRBD2 (6 bases). The CDR3 is made up of 13 amino acids. Germline-derived CDR1 and CDR2 are SGHRS and YFSETQ. Trimming pared 4 bases from V and 7 bases from J, leaving 15 bases between. The CDR3 DNA sequence: TGCGCCAGCAGCGCCGGGGGTTCTGGGGAGCAGTACTTC. This gives the protein CASSAGGSGEQYF.

The chain combines TRBV7-2 with TRBJ1-1, with 7 bases identical to TRBD1. This CDR3 spans 14 amino acids. From germline, CDR1 is SGHTA and CDR2 FQGNSA. Trimming took 4 bases from V and 1 from J; bases not matched to a gene: 3. CDR3: CASSSGTANTEAFF. DNA of the CDR3: TGTGCCAGCAGCTCAGGGACAGCGAACACTGAAGCTTTCTTT.

The chain carries TRBV6-5 and TRBJ2-5, with 9 bases fitting TRBD1. This CDR3 has 15 amino acids. CDR1 is MNHEY and CDR2 is SVGAGI in the germline V gene. The V segment lost 5 bases and the J segment 1 base; nucleotides outside the gene matches: 5. CDR3 bases: TGTGCCAGCAGTCCGGGACAGGGACCCCAAGAGACCCAGTACTTC. This encodes CASSPGQGPQETQYF.

The chain couples TRBV3-1 (or the pseudogene TRBV3-2) to TRBJ2-7; tentatively, D is TRBD2 (5 bases). From germline, CDR1 is LGHDT and CDR2 YNNKEL (reference sequence). The CDR3 loop spans 15 amino acids. The V and J ends lost 0 bases and 6 bases respectively, with 15 bases between them. DNA of the CDR3: TGTGCCAGCAGCCAAGAAGGGCCCGGACTCGCCGAGCAGTACTTC. Its translation is CASSQEGPGLAEQYF.

This clone is a singleton in its sample. V is TRBV12-5 and J is TRBJ1-5; D gene unclear. Germline V gene data show CDR1 as LGHNT and CDR2 as FRNRAP. This CDR3 spans 14 amino acids. V lost 4 bases and J lost 5, with 12 bases in between. CDR3 nucleotide sequence: TGTGCTAGTGGTTCGTCACGGGTTCATCAGCCCCAGCATTTT. Translating it yields CASGSSRVHQPQHF.

The chain carries TRBV5-1 and TRBJ2-7; 9 bases align to TRBD2. CDR1 and CDR2 from the germline V gene are SGHRS and YFSETQ. The ends lost 2 bases at V and 4 bases at J; junction bases unmatched: 7. This CDR3 comprises 15 residues. The CDR3 coding sequence is TGCGCCAGCAGCTTCTTAGCGGGAGTGGAATACGAGCAGTACTTC. It encodes CASSFLAGVEYEQYF.

CDR3 amino acids: CASSPRTGYYGYTF. CDR3 nucleotide sequence: TGTGCCAGCAGCCCGCGGACAGGGTACTATGGCTACACCTTC. The chain is built from TRBV3-1 (or the pseudogene TRBV3-2) and TRBJ1-2; 8 positions match TRBD1. Germline V CDR1 and CDR2: LGHDT, YNNKEL (reference sequence). The CDR3 loop spans 14 amino acids. The trim removed 4 bases at V and 3 bases at J, leaving 4 bases unmatched.

The chain combines TRBV7-2 with TRBJ1-2; TRBD1 might be the D (6 bases). V shed 1 base and J shed 2 bases, with 17 bases lying between them. CDR1 and CDR2 from the germline V gene are SGHTA and FQGNSA. The CDR3 loop spans 17 amino acids. The CDR3, as DNA: TGTGCCAGCAGCTTAGAATTTGGGGGCGCTTGGAACTATGGCTACACCTTC. Protein: CASSLEFGGAWNYGYTF.

The gene calls are TRBV27 and TRBJ2-1, with D tentatively TRBD2 (7 bases). Germline V gene lookup returns CDR1 MNHEY and CDR2 SMNVEV (reference sequence). V lost 7 bases and J lost 7, with 14 bases in between. The CDR3 totals 13 residues. The CDR3 loop reads CASTGLGGNEQFF. The CDR3 nucleotides are TGTGCCAGCACCGGACTAGGGGGGAATGAGCAGTTCTTC.

The chain uses TRBV24-1 and TRBJ2-5, with a possible D match to TRBD2 (5 bases). Between the trimmed V and J ends, which lost 5 bases and 6 bases, there was a span of 12 bases. Looked up from germline, CDR1 is KGHDR and CDR2 is SFDVKD. CDR3 length: 13 residues. The CDR3 nucleotides read TGTGCCACCAGTGCAGCGGTTACTCAGACCCAGTACTTC. Translation gives CATSAAVTQTQYF.

V and J are TRBV6-6 and TRBJ1-1, with unresolved D. Germline V lookup: CDR1 MNHNY, CDR2 SVGAGI (reference sequence). The V and J ends lost 0 bases and 1 base respectively, with 12 bases between them. This CDR3 has 16 amino acids. DNA for the CDR3: TGTGCCAGCAGTTACTCTGAGGGTTGGGGGAACACTGAAGCTTTCTTT. This translates into CASSYSEGWGNTEAFF.

V usage is TRBV19 and J usage is TRBJ2-7, with a tentative D call TRBD2 (5 bases). This CDR3 is 13 amino acids long. Germline values: CDR1 LNHDA, CDR2 SQIVND (reference sequence). The germline V and J ends were trimmed by 5 bases and 7 bases, with 15 bases remaining between them. CDR3 sequence (DNA): TGTGCCAGTAGTCCCCTCGGGGATGGGGAGCAGTACTTC. It codes for CASSPLGDGEQYF.

This rearrangement joins TRBV6-5 to TRBJ2-5; the match to TRBD2 covers 7 bases. Looked up from germline, CDR1 is MNHEY and CDR2 is SVGAGI. Germline trimming cut 4 bases from V and 5 bases from J; bases unmatched to any gene: 10. This CDR3 has 15 residues. Here the CDR3 DNA reads TGTGCCAGCAGTTCTCTTGTCGGCGGGAGTGAGACCCAGTACTTC. It translates to CASSSLVGGSETQYF.

V gene TRBV12-3 or TRBV12-4 combines with J gene TRBJ1-5; D unresolved. V lost 6 bases, J lost 2 bases, and 5 bases lay in between. The CDR3 is 12 residues long. The CDR3, as DNA: TGTGCCAGCAGCCCGGGCAATCAGCCCCAGCATTTT. Its protein is CASSPGNQPQHF.

The CDR3 sequence is CASSAGLHNEQFF. CDR3 DNA: TGTGCCAGCAGTGCGGGACTACACAATGAGCAGTTCTTC. V and J are TRBV6-4 and TRBJ2-1, with 7 bases matching TRBD2. CDR1 and CDR2 (germline): MRHNA, SNTAGT. The CDR3 consists of 13 residues. After removal of 4 bases from V and 5 bases from J, the junction contained 2 bases not matched to a gene.

This rearrangement joins TRBV15 to TRBJ2-7; the match to TRBD2 covers 10 bases. The CDR3 covers 18 residues. Trimming removed 0 bases from V and 3 bases from J; junction bases left unmatched: 11. Germline CDR1 LNHNV, CDR2 YYDKDF (reference sequence). CDR3 coding DNA: TGTGCCACCAGCAGAGAAACTAGCGGGATTAAAGTCCACTACGAGCAGTACTTC. Translating gives CATSRETSGIKVHYEQYF.

V is TRBV5-6 and J is TRBJ2-7, with TRBD1 identical over 9 bases. CDR3 length: 14 residues. Unmatched junction bases numbered 6, after V lost 6 bases and J lost 2 bases. CDR1 SGHDT and CDR2 YYEEEE come from the germline V gene. The CDR3 reads CASTPGTGPYEQYF. CDR3 DNA: TGTGCCAGCACCCCCGGGACAGGGCCCTACGAGCAGTACTTC.

The V call is TRBV4-2, the J call TRBJ2-1; 7 positions match TRBD2. The CDR3 spans 13 residues. V was clipped by 0 bases and J by 9 bases; unmatched bases: 2. Germline CDR1 and CDR2: LGHNA and YNFKEQ. CDR3 coding DNA: TGTGCCAGCAGCCAAGATACGGGGGGTGAGCAGTTCTTC. The encoded protein is CASSQDTGGEQFF.

This clone came up a few times. The chain has TRBV18 and TRBJ1-5, with D maybe TRBD1 (6 bases). CDR1 is KGHSH and CDR2 is LQKENI in the germline V gene. The length of the CDR3 is 14 residues. Trimming left V 6 bases short and J 4 bases short, with 13 bases between. The CDR3 reads CASSGAGGNQPQHF. CDR3 nucleotide sequence: TGTGCCAGCTCGGGGGCCGGTGGGAATCAGCCCCAGCATTTT.

The gene calls are TRBV10-2 and TRBJ2-2; TRBD1 matches 7 bases. J was trimmed by 6 bases and V by 2 bases; bases with no gene match: 12. Germline CDR1 is WSHSY and CDR2 is SAAADI. This CDR3 comprises 17 residues. Here the CDR3 DNA reads TGCGCCAGCAGTGAGGTGGCCGGGACAGTGTATCCCGGGGAGCTGTTTTTT. It translates to CASSEVAGTVYPGELFF.

This chain connects TRBV7-2 to TRBJ1-6; TRBD1 is a possible D gene (6 bases). The ends were cut back, 5 bases at V and 5 bases at J, with 19 bases in the middle. This CDR3 is 17 amino acids long. Germline CDR1 is SGHTA and CDR2 is FQGNSA. CDR3 in amino acids: CASSIIAPGQNNSPLHF. CDR3 coding DNA: TGTGCCAGCAGCATTATAGCCCCGGGACAAAATAATTCACCCCTCCACTTT.

The chain employs TRBV5-1 and TRBJ2-2; a weak D match, TRBD2 (5 bases). Germline loops: CDR1 SGHRS, CDR2 YFSETQ. The length of the CDR3 is 13 residues. Trimming removed 4 bases from V and 7 bases from J, with 11 bases in between. The CDR3 DNA sequence: TGCGCCAGCAGCCTTGGACTGGGCGGGGAGCTGTTTTTT. This sequence encodes CASSLGLGGELFF.

The chain carries TRBV4-3 and TRBJ1-5; 8 bases are shared with TRBD1. The J segment lost 5 bases and the V segment lost 5 bases, leaving 5 bases of the junction unmatched. The CDR3 length is 14 residues. The V gene's germline CDR1 is LGHNA and CDR2 YSLEER. CDR3 nucleotides: TGCGCCAGCAGCACCGGGACAGGCTATCAGCCCCAGCATTTT. Protein product: CASSTGTGYQPQHF.

This chain links TRBV21-1 with TRBJ2-5; no check of the table's D call, TRBD2, against the DNA was made. TRBV21-1 is described as a pseudogene. The length of the CDR3 is 14 residues. CDR3 loop: CASSKRDSQETQYF. CDR3 coding DNA: TGTGCCAGCAGCAAGCGGGATTCCCAAGAGACCCAGTACTTC.

The rearrangement uses TRBV5-4 and TRBJ1-2; D gene uncertain. The V and J ends lost 0 bases and 0 bases respectively, with 9 bases between them. This CDR3 has 15 residues. Germline values: CDR1 SGHNT, CDR2 YYREEE (reference sequence). In nucleotides, the CDR3 is TGTGCCAGCAGCTTGGCCGGAGCAGCTAACTATGGCTACACCTTC. Protein product: CASSLAGAANYGYTF. Looking up the rest from reference TRBV5-4 and TRBJ1-2 gives the full variable domain: ETGVTQSPTHLIKTRGQQVTLRCSSQSGHNTVSWYQQALGQGPQFIFQYYREEENGRGNFPPRFSGLQFPNYSSELNVNALELDDSALYLCASSLAGAANYGYTFGSGTRLTVV.